Following are 28 T cell receptor beta chains from one sample sequenced in a study of CD8 T cell repertoires and HIV-1 epitope variants. These receptors' targets are unknown. Produced via immunoSEQ multiplex PCR; TCRdb's table is partial and in-frame only. The profile shows about 5,600 clones, over 60% of them singletons. Sequencing was carried out using cultured CD8+ T cells derived from PBMCs. The receptors come from a male donor with HIV.

The rearrangement uses TRBV27 and TRBJ2-5; 9 positions agree with TRBD1. The CDR3 covers 15 residues. Germline CDR1 MNHEY, CDR2 SMNVEV (reference sequence). Trimming removed 5 bases from V and 1 base from J; junction bases left unmatched: 5. CDR3 nucleotide sequence: TGTGCCAGCAGTGAATTACAGGGGGCCCAAGAGACCCAGTACTTC. This gives the protein CASSELQGAQETQYF.

The J gene is TRBJ2-2, the V gene TRBV5-8; D is undetermined. Trimming left V 1 base short and J 6 bases short, with 1 base between. Germline lookup yields CDR1 SGHTS and CDR2 YDEGEE. The CDR3 covers 11 residues. The DNA for the CDR3 is TGTGCCAGCAGCTTGCCCGGGGAGCTGTTTTTT. Translated: CASSLPGELFF.

Within the sample, this clone is medium-sized (0.01 to 0.1%). This chain connects TRBV11-2 to TRBJ2-7; TRBD1 agrees at 9 bases. The ends lost 5 bases at V and 1 base at J; junction bases unmatched: 9. The CDR3 runs 16 residues. CDR1 is SGHAT and CDR2 is FQNNGV in the germline V gene. CDR3 nucleotide sequence: TGTGCCAGCAGCGACGGACAGGGGTTCGGGTCCTACGAGCAGTACTTC. Its translation: CASSDGQGFGSYEQYF.

The chain uses TRBV7-2 and TRBJ1-2; 7 bases are shared with TRBD1. The germline gives CDR1 SGHTA, CDR2 FQGNSA. V trimming: 2 bases; J trimming: 4 bases; junction bases outside the gene matches: 7. There are 15 residues in the CDR3. The CDR3 protein is CASSLRQGTIYGYTF. The CDR3 DNA reads TGTGCCAGCAGCTTAAGACAGGGTACTATCTATGGCTACACCTTC.

The CDR3 DNA reads TGTGCCAGCAGCTTAGTCGGGAGTCTTTATGAGCAGTTCTTC. It translates to CASSLVGSLYEQFF. V gene TRBV7-6 combines with J gene TRBJ2-1; the D gene is possibly TRBD2 (6 bases). Germline V CDR1 and CDR2: SGHVS, FNYEAQ. CDR3 size: 14 residues. With 1 base removed from V and 8 bases from J, the gap between germline ends came to 12 bases. The whole variable domain, filled in from reference TRBV7-6 and TRBJ2-1, reads GAGVSQSPRYKVTKRGQDVALRCDPISGHVSLYWYRQALGQGPEFLTYFNYEAQQDKSGLPNDRFSAERPEGSISTLTIQRTEQRDSAMYRCASSLVGSLYEQFFGPGTRLTVL.

The table lists this clone with a few counts. V gene TRBV2 combines with J gene TRBJ1-2; TRBD1 matches 8 bases. Germline CDR1 SNHLY, CDR2 FYNNEI. The CDR3 extends over 14 amino acids. The V segment lost 6 bases and the J segment 8 bases; nucleotides outside the gene matches: 11. This CDR3 is CASSLGQGLLGYTF. DNA for the CDR3: TGTGCCAGCAGCCTAGGACAGGGACTGTTGGGCTACACCTTC.

In regard to this clone: At one end the junction does not follow the germline gene, possibly because of a read error. J is TRBJ2-2 and V is TRBV14; D might be TRBD2 (7 bases). From germline, CDR1 is SGHDN and CDR2 FVKESK. The CDR3 is 16 residues long. The CDR3: CASSHRMGGPTRELFF. The DNA of the CDR3 is TGTGCCAGCAGCCACAGGATGGGGGGGCCCACCAGGGAGCTGTTTTTT.

This clone appeared a few times. This chain connects TRBV10-3 to TRBJ2-7; 7 positions match TRBD1. Trimming removed 6 bases from V and 5 bases from J; junction bases left unmatched: 10. CDR1 and CDR2 (germline): ENHRY, SYGVKD. The CDR3 totals 14 residues. CDR3 region: CAISLDRAVHEQYF. CDR3 DNA: TGTGCCATCAGCCTCGACAGGGCCGTCCACGAGCAGTACTTC.

V gene TRBV11-2 combines with J gene TRBJ1-5; TRBD1 might be the D (5 bases). The CDR3 contains 14 residues. Trimming stripped 5 bases from V and 6 bases from J, with 14 bases between. From germline, CDR1 is SGHAT and CDR2 FQNNGV. CDR3: CASSRDQEGQPQHF. As DNA, the CDR3 is TGTGCCAGCAGCAGGGACCAGGAGGGTCAGCCCCAGCATTTT.

This clone appeared once. The chain is built from TRBV11-1 and TRBJ2-2; TRBD1 agrees at 9 bases. The CDR3 extends over 14 amino acids. Germline-derived CDR1 and CDR2 are SGHAT and FQDESV (reference sequence). The J segment lost 7 bases and the V segment lost 3 bases, leaving 3 bases of the junction unmatched. The CDR3 spells CASSFYRGHGELFF. In nucleotides, the CDR3 is TGTGCCAGCAGCTTTTACAGGGGGCACGGGGAGCTGTTTTTT.

This clone was counted only a few times. The chain recombines TRBV13 with TRBJ2-7; TRBD1 aligns across 8 bases. Germline V gene data show CDR1 as PRHDT and CDR2 as FYEKMQ (reference sequence). The junction had 8 bases not matched to a gene; V was cut back by 4 bases and J by 0 bases. This CDR3 has 16 residues. CDR3 residues: CASSYLQGASSYEQYF. DNA of the CDR3: TGTGCCAGCAGCTACCTCCAGGGGGCTTCCTCCTACGAGCAGTACTTC.

This clone was seen just once. The CDR3 protein is CASSIGPGGDTQYF. The DNA for the CDR3 is TGTGCCAGTAGTATAGGGCCAGGGGGAGATACGCAGTATTTT. The gene calls are TRBV19 and TRBJ2-3; 7 bases line up with TRBD1. CDR3 size: 14 residues. Germline V gene sequence: CDR1 LNHDA, CDR2 SQIVND (reference sequence). Trimming took 1 base from V and 5 from J; bases not matched to a gene: 3. The full variable domain, completed using reference TRBV19 and TRBJ2-3, is DGGITQSPKYLFRKEGQNVTLSCEQNLNHDAMYWYRQDPGQGLRLIYYSQIVNDFQKGDIAEGYSVSREKKESFPLTVTSAQKNPTAFYLCASSIGPGGDTQYFGPGTRLTVL.

This clone was observed a few times. The chain carries TRBV28 and TRBJ1-2; no definite D call. Trimming shortened V by 5 bases and J by 0 bases, and 1 base separated the two germline ends. The germline V gene has CDR1 MDHEN and CDR2 SYDVKM. This CDR3 is 11 amino acids long. CDR3 coding DNA: TGTGCCAGCAGTACTAACTATGGCTACACCTTC. It specifies CASSTNYGYTF.

The rearrangement joins TRBV28 to TRBJ2-1, with D tentatively TRBD1 (5 bases). V dropped 1 base and J dropped 0 bases, with 10 bases sitting between them. The CDR3 runs 16 residues. The germline CDR1 and CDR2 sequences are MDHEN and SYDVKM. Written as DNA, the CDR3 is TGTGCCAGCAGTTTATACCAGGGAAGCTCCTACAATGAGCAGTTCTTC. Protein product: CASSLYQGSSYNEQFF. The entire variable domain, with the rest obtained from reference TRBV28 and TRBJ2-1, is as follows: DVKVTQSSRYLVKRTGEKVFLECVQDMDHENMFWYRQDPGLGLRLIYFSYDVKMKEKGDIPEGYSVSREKKERFSLILESASTNQTSMYLCASSLYQGSSYNEQFFGPGTRLTVL.

This clone appeared once. This rearrangement joins TRBV27 to TRBJ2-5; TRBD1 aligns across 9 bases. CDR3 size: 19 residues. CDR1 and CDR2 from the germline V gene are MNHEY and SMNVEV (reference sequence). Trimming removed 4 bases from V and 5 bases from J; junction bases left unmatched: 20. This CDR3 is CASSSTTTTQGAKGETQYF. The CDR3 DNA reads as TGTGCCAGCAGTTCCACGACAACCACACAGGGGGCGAAGGGCGAGACCCAGTACTTC.

This clone turned up a few times. The rearrangement links TRBV6-5 to TRBJ2-1, with 10 bases fitting TRBD2. V was pared by 0 bases and J by 5 bases, with 4 bases of the junction left unmatched. Germline V gene data show CDR1 as MNHEY and CDR2 as SVGAGI. This CDR3 spans 16 amino acids. In nucleotides, the CDR3 is TGTGCCAGCAGTTACTCCCCTAGCGGGAGAAACAATGAGCAGTTCTTC. It translates to CASSYSPSGRNNEQFF.

The J gene is TRBJ1-2, the V gene TRBV6-5, with 7 bases identical to TRBD1. V lost 6 bases to trimming and J lost 8 bases; unmatched junction nucleotides: 12. The germline gives CDR1 MNHEY, CDR2 SVGAGI. This CDR3 contains 14 residues. Here the CDR3 DNA reads TGTGCCAGCAGGCACAGGGACAGTGTGGTAGGCTACACCTTC. Translated: CASRHRDSVVGYTF.

V gene TRBV29-1 combines with J gene TRBJ2-2; TRBD1 agrees at 7 bases. Germline CDR1 reads SQVTM; CDR2 reads ANQGSEA. This CDR3 comprises 13 residues. V trimming: 8 bases; J trimming: 6 bases; junction bases outside the gene matches: 9. CDR3 sequence reads: CSCQDRDAGELFF. CDR3 nucleotides: TGCAGCTGTCAAGACAGGGACGCCGGGGAGCTGTTTTTT.

The J gene is TRBJ1-4, the V gene TRBV10-2; 7 bases line up with TRBD1. CDR1 is WSHSY, CDR2 SAAADI, per germline. With V trimmed by 8 bases and J by 7 bases, 4 bases remained unmatched. This CDR3 spans 12 amino acids. DNA for the CDR3: TGCGCCAGCCGGGACAGCGGTGAAAAACTGTTTTTT. Protein sequence: CASRDSGEKLFF.

The chain carries TRBV4-1 and TRBJ1-1; no clear D. The CDR3 consists of 13 residues. Trimming removed 0 bases at V and 3 bases at J, with 5 bases between. CDR1 MGHRA and CDR2 YSYEKL come from the germline V gene. CDR3 bases: TGCGCCAGCAGCCAAGATGCGGACACTGAAGCTTTCTTT. Protein: CASSQDADTEAFF.

The chain has TRBV2 and TRBJ1-2, with 9 bases identical to TRBD1. Germline V lookup: CDR1 SNHLY, CDR2 FYNNEI. V was clipped by 6 bases and J by 2 bases; unmatched bases: 10. The CDR3 totals 16 residues. CDR3 loop: CASRGTLDRGNYGYTF. The CDR3 nucleotides read TGTGCCAGCAGGGGGACCTTGGACAGGGGCAACTATGGCTACACCTTC.

This chain links TRBV5-6 with TRBJ2-2; TRBD2 is a possible D gene (6 bases). The CDR3 is 14 amino acids. Trimming pared 6 bases from V and 4 bases from J, leaving 13 bases between. Germline values: CDR1 SGHDT, CDR2 YYEEEE. CDR3 bases: TGTGCCAGCACCTGGGGGGAGTCCACCGGGGAGCTGTTTTTT. It yields the protein CASTWGESTGELFF.

This clone has just a few counts. The V call is TRBV28, the J call TRBJ2-7; TRBD1 might be the D (6 bases). Trimming removed 6 bases at V and 4 bases at J, with 10 bases between. Germline V gene lookup returns CDR1 MDHEN and CDR2 SYDVKM. This CDR3 is built from 12 residues. The chain's CDR3 is CASRSGDYEQYF. CDR3 bases: TGTGCCAGCAGGTCAGGGGATTACGAGCAGTACTTC. Full variable domain (outside the CDR3, taken from reference TRBV28 and TRBJ2-7): DVKVTQSSRYLVKRTGEKVFLECVQDMDHENMFWYRQDPGLGLRLIYFSYDVKMKEKGDIPEGYSVSREKKERFSLILESASTNQTSMYLCASRSGDYEQYFGPGTRLTVT.

The chain is built from TRBV7-2 and TRBJ2-1; 14 bases align to TRBD2. The germline CDR1 and CDR2 sequences are SGHTA and FQGNSA. The CDR3 length is 16 residues. J gave up 9 bases and V 1 base, and 5 bases lay outside the gene matches. The chain's CDR3 is CASSLDGTSGGSEQFF. The CDR3 coding sequence is TGTGCCAGCAGCTTAGATGGGACTAGCGGGGGTAGTGAGCAGTTCTTC.

V usage is TRBV5-1 and J usage is TRBJ2-2; D is unclear. The CDR3 has 12 residues. Per germline, CDR1 SGHRS and CDR2 YFSETQ. V shed 2 bases and J shed 9 bases, with 8 bases lying between them. Written as DNA, the CDR3 is TGCGCCAGCAGCTTAGTAGACCGGGAGCTGTTTTTT. This translates into CASSLVDRELFF.

This clone has only one observation. The chain has TRBV9 and TRBJ2-5; 8 nucleotides line up with TRBD2. The J call may not be correct, given that the DNA end is closer to TRBJ2-7. Germline V gene sequence: CDR1 SGDLS, CDR2 YYNGEE. This CDR3 comprises 15 residues. This CDR3 is CASSASGGETYEQYF. CDR3 DNA sequence: TGTGCCAGCAGCGCCTCCGGGGGGGAAACCTACGAGCAGTACTTC.

The rearrangement uses TRBV2 and TRBJ1-2; 7 positions match TRBD1. From germline, CDR1 is SNHLY and CDR2 FYNNEI. The CDR3 runs to 16 residues. J lost 1 base, V lost 7 bases, and 12 bases had no gene match. The CDR3 region has the DNA TGTGCCAGCACTATACCCGAGACAGGGCATAACTATGGCTACACCTTC. Amino acid sequence: CASTIPETGHNYGYTF.

This clone was observed a few times. V and J are TRBV19 and TRBJ1-2, with a tentative D call TRBD1 (5 bases). CDR1 and CDR2 (germline): LNHDA, SQIVND (reference sequence). CDR3 length: 14 residues. V gave up 6 bases and J gave up 2 bases, with 13 bases separating them. The CDR3 nucleotides read TGTGCCAGTAGCCCCAGGGCATACAACTATGGCTACACCTTC. Residues: CASSPRAYNYGYTF.